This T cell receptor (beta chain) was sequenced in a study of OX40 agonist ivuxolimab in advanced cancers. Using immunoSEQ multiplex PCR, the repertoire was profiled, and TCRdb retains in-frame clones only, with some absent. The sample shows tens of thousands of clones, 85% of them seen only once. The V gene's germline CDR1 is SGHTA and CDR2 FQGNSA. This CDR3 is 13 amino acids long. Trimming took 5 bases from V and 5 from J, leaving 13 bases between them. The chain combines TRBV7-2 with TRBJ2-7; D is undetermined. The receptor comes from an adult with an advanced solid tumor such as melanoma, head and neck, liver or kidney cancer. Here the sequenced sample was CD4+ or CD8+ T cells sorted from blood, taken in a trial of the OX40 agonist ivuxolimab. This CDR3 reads CASSLQIIDEQYF. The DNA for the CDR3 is TGTGCCAGCAGCCTCCAAATCATCGACGAGCAGTACTTC.